This T cell receptor beta chain was found in a study of blood T cell repertoires in COVID-19. This clone was observed a handful of times. Generated by immunoSEQ multiplex PCR, the TCRdb table keeps only in-frame clones and is missing some. The data contain some 180,000 clones, more than 75% of them singletons. Germline V gene lookup returns CDR1 MNHEY and CDR2 SMNVEV (reference sequence). There are 15 residues in the CDR3. V gave up 6 bases and J gave up 6 bases; unmatched junction bases: 12. The specimen was peripheral blood. The source of this sequence is a woman of 80 years or more with COVID-19, enrolled during active disease. J is TRBJ2-7 and V is TRBV27; 9 bases agree with TRBD1. CDR3 region: CASRTGTGLTSEQYF. The CDR3 bases are TGTGCCAGCAGGACCGGGACAGGGCTTACGAGCGAGCAGTACTTC.